This T cell receptor (beta chain) was observed in a study of PD-1 blockade in classical Hodgkin lymphoma. Generated by immunoSEQ multiplex PCR, the TCRdb table keeps only in-frame clones and is missing some. The sample holds 29,000 or so clones, about four fifths seen once. Time point indicated: cycle 4 day 1 (C4D1), after six to seven weeks of nivolumab. Exposure to brentuximab vedotin varied, and each patient had relapsed following autologous stem cell transplantation. Magnetic depletion of unwanted cells isolated CD4+ T cells from thawed PBMCs. Trimming stripped 1 base from V and 2 bases from J, with 9 bases between. The CDR3 has 14 residues. Looked up from germline, CDR1 is SGHTA and CDR2 is FQGNSA.

The TCR was taken from a human donor with classical Hodgkin lymphoma. The chain has TRBV7-2 and TRBJ2-7; perhaps TRBD2 as D (6 bases). The material sequenced was CD4+ T cells from blood, taken before the fourth cycle of nivolumab. The CDR3 nucleotides are TGTGCCAGCAGCTTAGAGGGAGGAACCTACGAGCAGTACTTC. It yields the protein CASSLEGGTYEQYF.